This T cell receptor (beta chain) was recorded in a study of early T cells in non-severe SARS-CoV-2 infection. Study at large: Sequencing input comprised bulk RNA from unsorted whole blood; chain pairing was not available.

The TCR library protocol attached unique molecular identifiers to the individual cDNA molecules. MiXCR was run by TCRdb on the 5' RACE reads, yielding one entry per CDR3 protein. The top ten hold roughly 15% of the sample, which has around 29,000 distinct CDR3 sequences, less than 10% seen once. In its sample, this clonotype was seen many times. Germline V gene sequence: CDR1 SGHDT, CDR2 YYEEEE. V was cut by 4 bases and J by 2 bases, with 15 bases left in between. The CDR3 loop spans 15 amino acids. This TCR was sampled from an adult who was a healthcare worker with PCR-confirmed SARS-CoV-2 infection or an uninfected control (not recorded which). This chain links TRBV5-6 with TRBJ1-2; no firm D call. Sequenced: whole blood. The CDR3 loop is CASSPGPRQNYGYTF. In DNA form, the CDR3 reads TGTGCCAGCAGCCCCGGACCCCGTCAGAACTATGGCTACACCTTC. Using reference TRBV5-6 and TRBJ1-2 for the parts outside the CDR3, the full variable domain is DAGVTQSPTHLIKTRGQQVTLRCSPKSGHDTVSWYQQALGQGPQFIFQYYEEEERQRGNFPDRFSGHQFPNYSSELNVNALLLGDSALYLCASSPGPRQNYGYTFGSGTRLTVV.